The T cell receptor beta chain described here comes from a study of blood T cells in healthy people across ages. The wider study: There was about one barcoded beta molecule captured by template switching per two T cells.

PCR was performed a second time for about 7 to 12 cycles using a sample-barcoded 5' primer and a J-beta primer mix. TCRdb redid the calling of the 5' RACE reads with MiXCR, one entry per CDR3 protein. This sample has over 950,000 distinct CDR3 sequences, with 35% to 40% found just once. Each sample used at least 6 million PBMCs. With 4 bases removed from V and 5 bases from J, the gap between germline ends came to 5 bases. This CDR3 is 10 amino acids long. Germline V gene sequence: CDR1 SQVTM, CDR2 ANQGSEA. This clonotype was seen at least ten times. The TCR sequence derives from a young man in good health. The chain employs TRBV29-1 and TRBJ1-2; D is ambiguous. Material for sequencing was blood. The DNA of the CDR3 is TGCAGCGTTGCAGGTTATGGCTACACCTTC. Translation gives CSVAGYGYTF.